This TCR beta chain originates from a study of OX40 agonist ivuxolimab in advanced cancers. Study conclusions and caveats: Certain nonresponders likewise exhibited a low normalized T-cell clonal expansion.

With respect to this clone: Its target is unknown.

Systemic immunosuppression or autoimmune disease history was grounds to exclude patients. Samples were taken at baseline and on day 1 of cycles 4 and 7. Profiling relied on immunoSEQ multiplex PCR, and the TCRdb table lists in-frame clones only, not all of them. The top ten clones hold about 1.6% of a sample with approximately 58,000 clones, 82% of them seen once. The length of the CDR3 is 15 residues. Trimming took 0 bases from V and 6 from J, leaving 12 bases between them. In germline, CDR1 is LGHNA, CDR2 YNFKEQ. The J gene is TRBJ2-1, the V gene TRBV4-2; D gene ambiguous. This sequence was found in an adult with an advanced solid tumor such as melanoma, head and neck, liver or kidney cancer. Specimen: CD4+ or CD8+ T cells sorted from blood, collected in a trial of the OX40 agonist ivuxolimab. CDR3 DNA sequence: TGTGCCAGCAGCCAAGAGGACGGCCGATCCAATGAGCAGTTCTTC. This sequence encodes CASSQEDGRSNEQFF.